What follows describes a single TCR beta chain. The germline gives CDR1 GTSNPN, CDR2 SVGIG (reference sequence). The CDR3 has 13 residues. Deletions cut 2 bases from V and 3 bases from J, with 8 bases between. TCR beta chains were sequenced at survey level with immunoSEQ. Data came from immunoSEQ multiplex PCR; TCRdb stores just in-frame clones and leaves some out. This table holds about 68,000 clones, over 85% found once. The source material was PBMCs. This chain connects TRBV30 to TRBJ1-5; a weak D match, TRBD1 (6 bases). The sequence was obtained from a man aged 40-49 years with rheumatoid arthritis. The CDR3 spells CAWSNRVNQPQHF. In DNA, the CDR3 is TGTGCCTGGAGTAACAGGGTCAATCAGCCCCAGCATTTT. Using reference TRBV30 and TRBJ1-5 for the parts outside the CDR3, the full variable domain is SQTIHQWPATLVQPVGSPLSLECTVEGTSNPNLYWYRQAAGRGLQLLFYSVGIGQISSEVPQNLSASRPQDRQFILSSKKLLLSDSGFYLCAWSNRVNQPQHFGDGTRLSIL.